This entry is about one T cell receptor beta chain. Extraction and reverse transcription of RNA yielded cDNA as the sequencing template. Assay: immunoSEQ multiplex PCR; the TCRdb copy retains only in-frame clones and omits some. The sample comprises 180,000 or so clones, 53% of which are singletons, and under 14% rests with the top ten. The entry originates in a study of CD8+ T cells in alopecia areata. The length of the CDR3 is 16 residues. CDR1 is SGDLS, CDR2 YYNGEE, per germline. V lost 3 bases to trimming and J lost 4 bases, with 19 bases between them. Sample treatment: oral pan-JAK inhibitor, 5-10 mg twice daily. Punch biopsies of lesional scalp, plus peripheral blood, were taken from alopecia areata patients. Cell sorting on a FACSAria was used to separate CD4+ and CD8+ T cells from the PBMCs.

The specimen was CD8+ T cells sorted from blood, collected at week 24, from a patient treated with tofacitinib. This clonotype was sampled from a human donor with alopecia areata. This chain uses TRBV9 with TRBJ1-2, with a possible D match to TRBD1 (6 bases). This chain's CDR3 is CASSEGWGPDVYGYTF. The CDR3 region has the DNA TGTGCCAGCAGCGAAGGGTGGGGGCCAGACGTCTATGGCTACACCTTC.